One and the same sample provided the 17 T cell receptor beta chains below, sequenced in a study of CD8 T cells in Susac syndrome. Random hexamers were used to reverse transcribe 0.5 to 1 ug of RNA. TCRdb redid the calling of the immunoSEQ multiplex PCR reads with MiXCR, one entry per CDR3 protein. The sample shows around 300,000 distinct CDR3 sequences, 70% to 90% of them seen only once. Input material: CD8+ T cells from PBMCs. These receptor sequences come from a human donor with multiple sclerosis.

The chain joins TRBV20-1 to TRBJ2-3; 8 nucleotides line up with TRBD2. With V trimmed by 6 bases and J by 6 bases, 5 bases remained unmatched. The CDR3 has 12 amino acids. CDR1 and CDR2 (germline): DFQATT, SNEGSKA (reference sequence). The CDR3 DNA reads as TGCAGTGCGGGACTAGGAGTGGATACGCAGTATTTT. Translation: CSAGLGVDTQYF.

The V and J genes are TRBV6-2 or TRBV6-3 and TRBJ2-5; TRBD2 matches at 10 bases. The V gene's germline CDR1 is MNHEY and CDR2 SVGEGT. This CDR3 contains 20 residues. The trim removed 2 bases at V and 5 bases at J, leaving 20 bases unmatched. CDR3 region: CASSYPIPRSGRAGVETQYF. DNA for the CDR3: TGTGCCAGCAGTTACCCCATACCTAGGAGCGGGAGGGCCGGTGTCGAGACCCAGTACTTC.

The genes are TRBV4-1 and TRBJ2-7; a weak D match, TRBD1 (5 bases). The V and J ends lost 3 bases and 2 bases respectively, with 17 bases between them. Germline assignment: CDR1 MGHRA and CDR2 YSYEKL. The CDR3 has 16 amino acids. The CDR3 bases are TGCGCCAGCAGCCACGCTGGACATTCCAGGACCTACGAGCAGTACTTC. Translating gives CASSHAGHSRTYEQYF.

This clonotype has only a few counts. The rearrangement joins TRBV4-1 to TRBJ1-1; D is uncertain. V was shortened by 2 bases and J by 5 bases, with 18 bases between the two germline ends. The CDR3 spans 16 residues. Germline V CDR1 and CDR2: MGHRA, YSYEKL. CDR3 residues: CASSQPIRTLGTEAFF. The CDR3 DNA follows: TGCGCCAGCAGCCAACCCATAAGGACCCTCGGGACTGAAGCTTTCTTT.

This clonotype came up a few times. One end of the junction is discordant with germline, which a read error may explain. The gene calls are TRBV7-2 and TRBJ1-2, with no clear D. Per germline, CDR1 SGHTA and CDR2 FQGNSA. This CDR3 contains 14 residues. The CDR3 DNA follows: TGTGCCAGCAGCTTAAGAAGGATCAACTATGGCTGCACCTTC. Its protein is CASSLRRINYGCTF.

The chain carries TRBV11-2 and TRBJ1-2, with 7 bases fitting TRBD1. V lost 3 bases and J lost 4; bases outside the gene matches: 5. CDR1 and CDR2 from the germline V gene are SGHAT and FQNNGV. The CDR3 sequence is 14 residues long. This chain's CDR3 is CASSFPGGVYGYTF. The CDR3 DNA reads TGTGCCAGCAGCTTTCCAGGGGGGGTCTATGGCTACACCTTC.

The chain is built from TRBV2 and TRBJ2-7, with TRBD2 as a possible D gene (5 bases). The V gene lost 7 bases and the J gene lost 7 bases, with 17 bases spanning the gap. The CDR3 contains 13 residues. CDR1 and CDR2 (germline): SNHLY, FYNNEI. The CDR3 coding sequence is TGTGCCAGCACCCTGGAGGTATGGAGAGAGCAGTACTTC. Encoded protein: CASTLEVWREQYF.

The sample holds a few counts of this clonotype. The chain couples TRBV19 to TRBJ2-1; 7 bases are a match to TRBD2. The germline gives CDR1 LNHDA, CDR2 SQIVND (reference sequence). The CDR3 spans 13 residues. V shed 5 bases, J shed 5 bases, and the junction held 3 bases outside the gene matches. Written as DNA, the CDR3 is TGTGCCAGTAGTCCCCTAGCGGACAATGAGCAGTTCTTC. This translates into CASSPLADNEQFF.

CDR3 sequence reads: CASSRLAGGGHQETQYF. CDR3 bases: TGTGCCAGCAGTCGACTAGCGGGAGGAGGTCACCAAGAGACCCAGTACTTC. The rearrangement joins TRBV27 to TRBJ2-5; 13 bases match TRBD2. J was trimmed by 0 bases and V by 5 bases; bases with no gene match: 6. CDR1 and CDR2 from the germline V gene are MNHEY and SMNVEV (reference sequence). The CDR3 runs 17 residues.

This chain joins TRBV4-1 and TRBJ2-5; the D is unclear. CDR3 length: 14 amino acids. Germline V lookup: CDR1 MGHRA, CDR2 YSYEKL. V was shortened by 1 base and J by 3 bases, with 9 bases between the two germline ends. CDR3 loop: CASSQVLSKETQYF. In DNA form, the CDR3 reads TGCGCCAGCAGCCAAGTCTTAAGTAAAGAGACCCAGTACTTC.

The chain has TRBV19 and TRBJ2-1, with 7 nucleotides matching TRBD2. The CDR3 totals 17 residues. After removal of 6 bases from V and 4 bases from J, the junction contained 15 bases not matched to a gene. The germline gives CDR1 LNHDA, CDR2 SQIVND (reference sequence). This CDR3 is CASSSDTASGAYNEQFF. Written as DNA, the CDR3 is TGTGCCAGTAGCTCCGATACGGCGAGCGGGGCGTACAATGAGCAGTTCTTC.

On this clonotype: An end of the junction does not agree with germline; a read error may underlie this. The rearrangement links TRBV28 to TRBJ1-1, with D unresolved. CDR1 and CDR2 from the germline V gene are MDHEN and SYDVKM. The CDR3 sequence is 13 residues long. Here the CDR3 reads CASSPRMNTEASF. Written as DNA, the CDR3 is TGTGCCAGCAGCCCCCGAATGAACACTGAAGCTTCCTTT. The variable domain in full, completed from reference TRBV28 and TRBJ1-1, reads DVKVTQSSRYLVKRTGEKVFLECVQDMDHENMFWYRQDPGLGLRLIYFSYDVKMKEKGDIPEGYSVSREKKERFSLILESASTNQTSMYLCASSPRMNTEASFGQGTRLTVV.

This clonotype was detected a few times. V usage is TRBV5-4 and J usage is TRBJ1-2, with TRBD1 identical over 10 bases. The germline V gene encodes CDR1 SGHNT and CDR2 YYREEE (reference sequence). Trimming removed 3 bases from V and 8 bases from J; junction bases left unmatched: 10. The CDR3 is 15 residues long. The DNA of the CDR3 is TGTGCCAGCAGCTCCCGGGACAGGGGCCCCTGGGGCTACACCTTC. Encoded protein: CASSSRDRGPWGYTF.

This chain joins TRBV6-1 and TRBJ2-7; 9 positions match TRBD2. Germline V gene sequence: CDR1 MNHNS, CDR2 SASEGT. Trimming at V came to 6 bases and at J to 2 bases, leaving 14 bases not matched to a gene. The CDR3 extends over 17 amino acids. CDR3 amino acids: CASSPRALAGRPYEQYF. The CDR3 nucleotides read TGTGCCAGCAGCCCACGGGCCCTAGCGGGAAGACCCTACGAGCAGTACTTC.

The chain combines TRBV4-1 with TRBJ2-7; D is possibly TRBD1 (5 bases). V shed 11 bases and J shed 0 bases, with 8 bases lying between them. Germline lookup yields CDR1 MGHRA and CDR2 YSYEKL. The CDR3 is made up of 11 amino acids. This CDR3 is CASQGSYEQYF. In DNA form, the CDR3 reads TGCGCCTCTCAGGGCTCCTACGAGCAGTACTTC.

This sequence joins TRBV6-4 and TRBJ2-4, with D tentatively TRBD1 or TRBD2 (5 bases each). Germline V lookup: CDR1 MRHNA, CDR2 SNTAGT. V was pared by 3 bases and J by 3 bases, with 9 bases between. This CDR3 is built from 14 residues. The CDR3 coding sequence is TGTGCCAGCAGTGAGGCTGGGGGCAAAAACATTCAGTACTTC. Translating gives CASSEAGGKNIQYF.

The chain is built from TRBV29-1 and TRBJ2-1; maybe TRBD2 (7 bases). In germline, CDR1 is SQVTM, CDR2 ANQGSEA. V was cut by 8 bases and J by 0 bases, with 14 bases left in between. The CDR3 sequence is 14 residues long. CDR3 sequence: CSTWGGRSYNEQFF. CDR3 DNA sequence: TGCAGCACCTGGGGGGGGCGCTCCTACAATGAGCAGTTCTTC.